This T cell receptor (beta chain) was sequenced in a study of blood T cell repertoires in COVID-19. Study summary: From T cells, B-cell-depleted T cells, or PBMCs came the material, which was cDNA or gDNA.

Authors' data handling: Amplification from reference gene primers served as the basis for estimated nucleated cell counts. TCRdb keeps only in-frame clones here, not all; method: immunoSEQ multiplex PCR. Clonal size and the V and J genes are those of that table, whereas D and trimming came from the DNA. This sample has 250,000 to 350,000 clones, with about 88% found just once. With 1 base clipped from V and 1 base from J, the junction kept 9 bases outside the gene matches. The CDR3 spans 18 residues. Per the germline V gene, CDR1 is LNHDA and CDR2 is SQIVND (reference sequence). Enrollment of patients from Seattle took place during active infection, with longitudinal follow-up.

The sequenced material came from peripheral blood. V is TRBV19 and J is TRBJ1-5; 8 bases agree with TRBD1. The source is a woman in her thirties with COVID-19, enrolled during active disease. Here the CDR3 reads CASSIGQGLTGSNQPQHF. Here the CDR3 DNA reads TGTGCCAGTAGTATAGGACAGGGGTTGACCGGGAGCAATCAGCCCCAGCATTTT.